Presented here are 27 T cell receptor beta chains from one specimen sequenced in a study of early T cells in non-severe SARS-CoV-2 infection. Via MiXCR, TCRdb re-called the 5' RACE reads, giving one row per CDR3 protein. The table includes tens of thousands of distinct CDR3 sequences, around 12% detected once. The source material was whole blood. These receptors were collected from an adult who was a healthcare worker with PCR-confirmed SARS-CoV-2 infection or an uninfected control (not recorded which).

This clonotype was counted ten times or more. The rearrangement joins TRBV13 to TRBJ2-1; D perhaps matches TRBD1 (5 bases). The germline CDR1 and CDR2 sequences are PRHDT and FYEKMQ (reference sequence). V shed 5 bases and J shed 4 bases, with 15 bases lying between them. The CDR3 loop spans 15 amino acids. The CDR3 coding sequence is TGTGCCAGCAGCGGTTGGCAGGGCCCGTACAATGAGCAGTTCTTC. Encoded protein: CASSGWQGPYNEQFF.

The chain recombines TRBV7-8 with TRBJ2-1; D not resolved. CDR3 length: 14 residues. CDR1 and CDR2 from the germline V gene are SGHVS and FQNEAQ. V shed 0 bases and J shed 3 bases, with 6 bases lying between them. In DNA, the CDR3 is TGTGCCAGCAGCTTAGCGCACATCTACAATGAGCAGTTCTTC. Translating gives CASSLAHIYNEQFF.

There are many counts of this clonotype. The chain carries TRBV5-1 and TRBJ1-4; D is ambiguous. Trimming stripped 4 bases from V and 6 bases from J, with 19 bases between. This CDR3 spans 16 amino acids. Germline-derived CDR1 and CDR2 are SGHRS and YFSETQ. The CDR3 reads CASSPQETFGDEKLFF. CDR3 in DNA: TGCGCCAGCAGCCCCCAAGAGACCTTTGGTGATGAAAAACTGTTTTTT.

Notes on this clonotype: Compared with germline, one end of the junction differs, possibly owing to a read error. V usage is TRBV9 and J usage is TRBJ2-7; unclear D gene. The CDR3 loop spans 12 amino acids. Germline V CDR1 and CDR2: SGDLS, YYNGEE. The CDR3 nucleotides are TGTGCCAGCAGCCAAGACTCCTTCGAGCAGTACTTC. Its translation: CASSQDSFEQYF. Filled out from reference TRBV9 and TRBJ2-7, the complete variable domain reads DSGVTQTPKHLITATGQRVTLRCSPRSGDLSVYWYQQSLDQGLQFLIQYYNGEERAKGNILERFSAQQFPDLHSELNLSSLELGDSALYFCASSQDSFEQYFGPGTRLTVT.

In this sample, this clonotype turned up many times. The chain joins TRBV4-2 to TRBJ2-3, with D uncertain. V dropped 0 bases and J dropped 6 bases, with 4 bases sitting between them. Germline CDR1 is LGHNA and CDR2 is YNFKEQ. This CDR3 has 12 amino acids. In DNA form, the CDR3 reads TGTGCCAGCAGCCAAGATACGGATACGCAGTATTTT. This encodes CASSQDTDTQYF.

This clonotype was seen many times. The V gene is TRBV7-9, the J gene TRBJ2-3; 10 bases line up with TRBD2. With 1 base clipped from V and 1 base from J, the junction kept 2 bases outside the gene matches. This CDR3 is 16 amino acids long. Germline values: CDR1 SEHNR, CDR2 FQNEAQ (reference sequence). In DNA form, the CDR3 reads TGTGCCAGCAGCTTAGATGGGACTAGCGGCACAGATACGCAGTATTTT. As protein: CASSLDGTSGTDTQYF.

This clonotype was detected only a few times. The chain is built from TRBV6-5 and TRBJ2-5; D might be TRBD1 (7 bases). CDR3 length: 14 amino acids. Germline CDR1 and CDR2: MNHEY and SVGAGI. V gave up 1 base and J gave up 4 bases, with 10 bases separating them. CDR3 residues: CASSYFQGGETQYF. Written as DNA, the CDR3 is TGTGCCAGCAGTTACTTTCAGGGGGGAGAGACCCAGTACTTC.

This chain joins TRBV19 and TRBJ2-1, with D perhaps TRBD2 (6 bases). Trimming removed 1 base from V and 5 bases from J, with 12 bases in between. Germline assignment: CDR1 LNHDA and CDR2 SQIVND (reference sequence). The CDR3 covers 15 residues. CDR3 region: CASSIVSGGDNEQFF. As DNA, the CDR3 is TGTGCCAGTAGTATAGTTAGCGGAGGGGACAATGAGCAGTTCTTC. Supplemented by reference TRBV19 and TRBJ2-1, the full variable domain reads DGGITQSPKYLFRKEGQNVTLSCEQNLNHDAMYWYRQDPGQGLRLIYYSQIVNDFQKGDIAEGYSVSREKKESFPLTVTSAQKNPTAFYLCASSIVSGGDNEQFFGPGTRLTVL.

This clonotype has a count of ten or more. This chain uses TRBV6-6 with TRBJ1-1, with a possible D match to TRBD1 (6 bases). The V end was cut by 5 bases, the J end by 1 base, with 17 bases between. From germline, CDR1 is MNHNY and CDR2 SVGAGI (reference sequence). The CDR3 is 16 amino acids. CDR3 residues: CASSIGGLRSNTEAFF. As DNA, the CDR3 is TGTGCCAGCAGTATAGGGGGACTCAGGTCGAACACTGAAGCTTTCTTT.

This clonotype was observed many times. This chain links TRBV12-3 or TRBV12-4 with TRBJ2-3, with D perhaps assigned TRBD1 or TRBD2 (5 bases each). The CDR3 consists of 14 residues. Trimming removed 4 bases at V and 6 bases at J, with 14 bases between. The CDR3 DNA reads as TGTGCCAGCAGTTATTCGGGACGGTCTGATACGCAGTATTTT. Its protein product is CASSYSGRSDTQYF.

This clonotype was observed at least ten times. J is TRBJ2-7 and V is TRBV7-8; TRBD2 matches at 7 bases. Germline V CDR1 and CDR2: SGHVS, FQNEAQ. The CDR3 is 16 residues long. Losses at the gene ends were 0 bases for V and 0 bases for J; bases not matched to a gene: 5. In DNA, the CDR3 is TGTGCCAGCAGCTTAGCCCTAGCGGAAAGCTCCTACGAGCAGTACTTC. Protein sequence: CASSLALAESSYEQYF.

This clonotype was found once. V gene TRBV6-2 or TRBV6-3 combines with J gene TRBJ2-1; 8 nucleotides agree with TRBD2. CDR3 length: 12 residues. CDR1 is MNHEY, CDR2 SVGEGT, per germline. V lost 10 bases, J lost 8 bases, and 7 bases stayed unmatched. DNA of the CDR3: TGTGCCACCACGACTAGCGACGATGAGCAGTTCTTC. It codes for CATTTSDDEQFF.

This chain uses TRBV20-1 with TRBJ2-1; 11 bases align to TRBD2. CDR3 size: 14 residues. Germline loops: CDR1 DFQATT, CDR2 SNEGSKA (reference sequence). V was clipped by 6 bases and J by 3 bases; unmatched bases: 4. The CDR3 region is CSAPGLAVYNEQFF. The CDR3 nucleotides read TGCAGTGCCCCGGGACTAGCGGTCTACAATGAGCAGTTCTTC.

This clonotype was seen a handful of times. This chain joins TRBV10-3 and TRBJ1-5; D is unresolved. The V gene lost 3 bases and the J gene lost 6 bases, with 9 bases spanning the gap. Germline CDR1 ENHRY, CDR2 SYGVKD. The CDR3 is made up of 13 amino acids. The CDR3 spells CAISEGLSQPQHF. CDR3 nucleotide sequence: TGTGCCATCAGTGAAGGGTTGAGTCAGCCCCAGCATTTT.

This clonotype has ten or more counts. The rearrangement links TRBV13 to TRBJ2-7; 7 nucleotides align to TRBD2. In germline, CDR1 is PRHDT, CDR2 FYEKMQ (reference sequence). The V gene end was trimmed by 4 bases and the J gene end by 9 bases; junction bases not matched to a gene: 18. This CDR3 region has 16 residues. The CDR3 is CASSSTLPGTTPMQYF. The CDR3 region has the DNA TGTGCCAGCAGCTCCACGCTACCCGGGACTACTCCAATGCAGTACTTC.

This clonotype has a count of ten or more. The chain uses TRBV13 and TRBJ2-2, with TRBD1 identical over 12 bases. This CDR3 comprises 17 residues. Germline trimming cut 4 bases from V and 4 bases from J; bases unmatched to any gene: 7. Per germline, CDR1 PRHDT and CDR2 FYEKMQ (reference sequence). This CDR3 reads CASSSRGQGARTGELFF. The DNA for the CDR3 is TGTGCCAGCAGCTCCCGGGGACAGGGGGCGCGCACCGGGGAGCTGTTTTTT. The variable domain in full, with the rest retrieved from reference TRBV13 and TRBJ2-2, is AAGVIQSPRHLIKEKRETATLKCYPIPRHDTVYWYQQGPGQDPQFLISFYEKMQSDKGSIPDRFSAQQFSDYHSELNMSSLELGDSALYFCASSSRGQGARTGELFFGEGSRLTVL.

This clonotype has at least ten counts. The chain links TRBV24-1 to TRBJ2-5; D remains ambiguous. CDR1 and CDR2 from the germline V gene are KGHDR and SFDVKD. The CDR3 totals 14 residues. Trimming stripped 3 bases from V and 3 bases from J, with 10 bases between. CDR3 protein: CATSDPWQEETQYF. In nucleotides, the CDR3 is TGTGCCACCAGTGATCCATGGCAGGAAGAGACCCAGTACTTC.

This clonotype was counted only a few times. This chain connects TRBV30 to TRBJ2-1; 12 nucleotides line up with TRBD2. The V gene end was trimmed by 3 bases and the J gene end by 7 bases; junction bases not matched to a gene: 7. The CDR3 sequence is 15 residues long. Germline V gives CDR1 GTSNPN, CDR2 SVGIG (reference sequence). The CDR3 DNA sequence: TGTGCCTGGAGCCGACTAGCGGGAGTAACTAATGAGCAGTTCTTC. Encoded protein: CAWSRLAGVTNEQFF.

The table lists this clonotype with many counts. As DNA, the CDR3 is TGTGCCAGCAGTGCCTACATTGGTAGCACAGATACGCAGTATTTT. It yields the protein CASSAYIGSTDTQYF. V gene TRBV2 combines with J gene TRBJ2-3; the D is unclear. The CDR3 contains 15 residues. Germline assignment: CDR1 SNHLY and CDR2 FYNNEI. Between the trimmed V and J ends, which lost 4 bases and 0 bases, there was a span of 11 bases.

This chain's CDR3 is CASSLEWLVGSYNEQFF. The CDR3 DNA reads TGTGCCAGCAGCTTAGAGTGGCTAGTGGGTTCCTACAATGAGCAGTTCTTC. The chain links TRBV11-3 to TRBJ2-1; D not resolved. This CDR3 has 17 amino acids. Per germline, CDR1 SGHNT and CDR2 YENEEA. V was shortened by 0 bases and J by 1 base, with 13 bases between the two germline ends. Full variable domain (remainder filled in from reference TRBV11-3 and TRBJ2-1): EAGVVQSPRYKIIEKKQPVAFWCNPISGHNTLYWYLQNLGQGPELLIRYENEEAVDDSQLPKDRFSAERLKGVDSTLKIQPAELGDSAVYLCASSLEWLVGSYNEQFFGPGTRLTVL.

This clonotype came up a few times. V is TRBV6-1 and J is TRBJ2-1; TRBD2 matches 7 bases. The germline CDR1 and CDR2 sequences are MNHNS and SASEGT. The V segment lost 2 bases and the J segment 5 bases; nucleotides outside the gene matches: 9. This CDR3 is 16 amino acids long. This CDR3 reads CASSELDGTNHNEQFF. The CDR3 nucleotides read TGTGCCAGCAGTGAACTAGATGGGACTAATCACAATGAGCAGTTCTTC.

The CDR3 DNA sequence: TGTGCCAGCAGCCAAGAAGATGTCCTGACTTTC. Translated: CASSQEDVLTF. The gene calls are TRBV4-2 and TRBJ2-6; D is ambiguous. This CDR3 is built from 11 residues. V lost 0 bases to trimming and J lost 13 bases, with 4 bases between them. Germline V gene sequence: CDR1 LGHNA, CDR2 YNFKEQ.

The genes are TRBV5-5 and TRBJ2-7; the D gene is possibly TRBD2 (5 bases). There are 14 residues in the CDR3. V lost 2 bases to trimming and J lost 5 bases, with 14 bases between them. Germline V lookup: CDR1 SGHKS, CDR2 YYEKEE (reference sequence). The CDR3 bases are TGTGCCAGCAGCTTAGTACGGGGTATGGACGAGCAGTACTTC. This translates into CASSLVRGMDEQYF.

This sequence joins TRBV10-1 and TRBJ2-2; perhaps TRBD2 as D (5 bases). The CDR3 runs 13 residues. Germline assignment: CDR1 WNHNN and CDR2 SYGVQD (reference sequence). The V end lost 6 bases, the J end lost 7 bases, and 12 bases lay between the germline ends. The chain's CDR3 is CASSPRGSGELFF. The CDR3 DNA is TGCGCCAGCAGCCCACGGGGAAGCGGGGAGCTGTTTTTT.

This chain connects TRBV27 to TRBJ2-5, with D unresolved. Germline values: CDR1 MNHEY, CDR2 SMNVEV (reference sequence). Deletions cut 8 bases from V and 0 bases from J, with 19 bases between. This CDR3 is built from 16 residues. The CDR3 nucleotides read TGTGCCAGCGAATGGCCCACGTCGACAAACCAAGAGACCCAGTACTTC. This gives the protein CASEWPTSTNQETQYF.

This clonotype was observed at least ten times. V usage is TRBV2 and J usage is TRBJ2-7, with TRBD1 matching over 12 bases. The V and J ends lost 8 bases and 6 bases, in that order; junction bases with no gene match: 5. The CDR3 is 13 residues long. The germline V gene encodes CDR1 SNHLY and CDR2 FYNNEI. In DNA form, the CDR3 reads TGTGCCAGCGGGGGGACAGGGGGCTTCGAGCAGTACTTC. It translates to CASGGTGGFEQYF.

This clonotype was observed a handful of times. This chain connects TRBV5-5 to TRBJ2-7; 9 bases fit TRBD1. This CDR3 is built from 14 residues. V gave up 4 bases and J gave up 3 bases; unmatched junction bases: 5. In germline, CDR1 is SGHKS, CDR2 YYEKEE (reference sequence). The CDR3 bases are TGTGCCAGCAGCGTTCCGGGACAGGGCTACGAGCAGTACTTC. Translating it yields CASSVPGQGYEQYF.